Listed below are T cell receptor beta chains from one sample, sequenced in a study of control samples from healthy donors and cancer patients. TCRdb keeps only in-frame clones here, not all; method: immunoSEQ multiplex PCR. The sample has 110,000 or so clones, almost 85% seen once. Specimen: blood. The source of these receptors is a man aged 18 to 35 in good health. The CDR3 runs from the conserved cysteine through the conserved F or W. A D gene is named only where the DNA matches it firmly. Size tells how often a clone was seen (once, few, many) or the class of an expanded clone, and some rows leave it out.

TRBV6-5	TRBJ1-6	NA	few	CASRPDPRGNSPLHF	TGTGCCAGCAGACCGGACCCCCGGGGTAATTCACCCCTCCACTTT
TRBV28	TRBJ1-5	NA	NA	CASSALNQPQHF	TGTGCCAGCAGTGCTCTAAATCAGCCCCAGCATTTT
TRBV30	TRBJ1-1	NA	NA	CAWSVGHSVNTEAFF	TGTGCCTGGAGTGTAGGGCACAGCGTGAACACTGAAGCTTTCTTT
TRBV5-1	TRBJ1-6	NA	NA	CASSKDLQVPYNSPLHF	TGCGCCAGCAGCAAGGACCTTCAAGTCCCCTATAATTCACCCCTCCACTTT
TRBV28	TRBJ2-1	TRBD2	NA	CASSPGTSNEQFF	TGTGCCAGCAGTCCAGGGACTAGCAATGAGCAGTTCTTC
TRBV10-3	TRBJ2-4	NA	NA	CAISESSVTNIQYF	TGTGCCATCAGTGAGTCAAGCGTTACAAACATTCAGTACTTC
TRBV29-1	TRBJ2-7	NA	NA	CSVEAGGAYEQYF	TGCAGCGTTGAGGCCGGAGGGGCCTACGAGCAGTACTTC
TRBV7-2	TRBJ1-2	NA	NA	CASTQDPNYGYTF	TGTGCCAGCACTCAGGACCCAAACTATGGCTACACCTTC
TRBV30	TRBJ1-2	NA	once	CACERGAGRTF	TGTGCCTGCGAGAGGGGGGCGGGGAGAACCTTC
TRBV5-4	TRBJ1-2	NA	NA	CASSFYNRESRGYTF	TGTGCCAGCAGCTTTTACAACAGGGAAAGCCGCGGCTACACCTTC
TRBV6-5	TRBJ1-3	NA	once	CASSKGTFAGNTIYF	TGTGCCAGCAGCAAGGGGACATTTGCTGGAAACACCATATATTTT
TRBV18	TRBJ1-2	NA	NA	CASSAQGGYGYTF	TGTGCCAGCTCGGCACAGGGCGGCTATGGCTACACCTTC
TRBV6-5	TRBJ1-2	NA	NA	CASSAFDSFNYGYTF	TGTGCCAGCAGCGCTTTCGACAGTTTTAACTATGGCTACACCTTC
TRBV19	TRBJ2-1	TRBD1	NA	CAIGGGTGVSRFDEQFF	TGTGCCATCGGAGGGGGGACAGGTGTGTCAAGGTTCGATGAGCAGTTCTTC
TRBV30	TRBJ1-4	TRBD1	NA	CAWSPGQLNEKLFF	TGTGCCTGGAGCCCGGGACAGCTTAATGAAAAACTGTTTTTT
TRBV5-1	TRBJ1-2	NA	few	CASGDKPNYGYTF	TGCGCCAGCGGGGACAAGCCTAACTATGGCTACACCTTC
TRBV21-1	TRBJ1-5	NA	NA	CASSNPGNGNQPQHF	TGTGCCAGCAGCAACCCGGGGAACGGCAATCAGCCCCAGCATTTT